This T cell receptor beta chain originates from a study of blood T cells in healthy people across ages. Study-level findings and limits: Roughly linear age-related decline in beta diversity appeared, significant by age around 36.

The use of a sample-barcoded 5' primer and a J-beta primer mix characterized a second PCR of 7 to 11 cycles. A single record per CDR3 protein comes from TCRdb applying MiXCR to the 5' RACE reads. The profile shows hundreds of thousands of distinct CDR3 sequences, about 20% of them singletons. Trimming at V came to 2 bases and at J to 5 bases, leaving 1 base not matched to a gene. The CDR3 has 14 amino acids. The germline gives CDR1 MNHEY, CDR2 SVGAGI. Points on this clonotype: The antigen remains undetermined.

This chain joins TRBV6-5 and TRBJ1-5, with 9 bases aligning to TRBD1. Input material: blood. The source of this sequence is a man between 70 and 80 years old in good health. Here the CDR3 reads CASSYRTGDQPQHF. The CDR3 DNA sequence: TGTGCCAGCAGTTACCGGACAGGGGATCAGCCCCAGCATTTT.